Listed below are T cell receptor beta chains from one sample, sequenced in a study of shared clonotypes between healthy human individuals. Profiling relied on immunoSEQ multiplex PCR, and the TCRdb table lists in-frame clones only, not all of them. The table lists just over 2,000,000 clones, 85% to 95% of them singletons, with 1.1% in the top ten. The source material was naive CD8+ T cells sorted from blood. Source of these receptors: a man between 18 and 29 years old in good health. CDR3s include the opening cysteine and the closing phenylalanine or tryptophan. Each record gives: V gene, J gene, D gene, clone size, CDR3 DNA, CDR3 protein. The D gene is left open where the match is weak. Clone sizes are given selectively: once, few, many, or a class where the clone is expanded.

V: TRBV5-4
J: TRBJ1-2
D: TRBD1
size: .
DNA: TGTGCCAGCAGCTCTCAGGGGGCGGGCTATGGCTACACCTTC
CDR3: CASSSQGAGYGYTF

V: TRBV6-6
J: TRBJ2-3
D: TRBD2
size: .
DNA: TGTGCCAGCAGCCAACTAGCGGGTGGTAGCACAGATACGCAGTATTTT
CDR3: CASSQLAGGSTDTQYF

V: TRBV27
J: TRBJ2-1
D: TRBD1
size: .
DNA: TGTGCCAGCAGTTTGGCCCCAGGGACAGGGTCGCGTGAGCAGTTCTTC
CDR3: CASSLAPGTGSREQFF

V: TRBV5-1
J: TRBJ2-3
D: .
size: .
DNA: TGCGCCAGCAGCTTGAGGGGCCTTATGAGCGAAGAAGGCACAGATACGCAGTATTTT
CDR3: CASSLRGLMSEEGTDTQYF

V: TRBV6-1
J: TRBJ1-1
D: .
size: once
DNA: TGTGCCAGCAGTGAAGTGGTCTACACTGAAGCTTTCTTT
CDR3: CASSEVVYTEAFF

V: TRBV2
J: TRBJ2-3
D: TRBD1
size: .
DNA: TGTGCCAGCAGTGATCCAGGGGGCTTGTTAACAGATACGCAGTATTTT
CDR3: CASSDPGGLLTDTQYF

V: TRBV20-1
J: TRBJ1-6
D: .
size: .
DNA: TGCAGTGCTCAGGGAGCACCCCTCCACTTT
CDR3: CSAQGAPLHF

V: TRBV19
J: TRBJ1-1
D: .
size: .
DNA: TGTGCCAGTTTTGCGGACACGAAAACTGAAGCTTTCTTT
CDR3: CASFADTKTEAFF

V: TRBV7-9
J: TRBJ1-2
D: .
size: .
DNA: TGTGCCAGCAGCTTATCAGGGACCGGCTACACCTTC
CDR3: CASSLSGTGYTF

V: TRBV11-2
J: TRBJ2-3
D: .
size: .
DNA: TGTGCCAGCAGCGACGGGACCTTATACGATACGCAGTATTTT
CDR3: CASSDGTLYDTQYF

V: TRBV28
J: TRBJ1-1
D: .
size: .
DNA: TGTGCCAGCAGTTTGCGAGGGCTGAACACTGAAGCTTTCTTT
CDR3: CASSLRGLNTEAFF

V: TRBV28
J: TRBJ2-1
D: .
size: .
DNA: TGTGCCAGCAGTTTAAGGGGACCGGGGGTCGATGAGCAGTTCTTC
CDR3: CASSLRGPGVDEQFF

V: TRBV4-1
J: TRBJ2-7
D: TRBD2
size: .
DNA: TGCGCCAGCAGCCAGGCCGGGACTAGCGGCTACTACGAGCAGTACTTC
CDR3: CASSQAGTSGYYEQYF

V: TRBV7-9
J: TRBJ2-7
D: TRBD1
size: .
DNA: TGTGCCAGCAGCACCCCCGGGGACAGCCTCTACGAGCAGTACTTC
CDR3: CASSTPGDSLYEQYF

V: TRBV11-2
J: TRBJ2-1
D: TRBD1
size: .
DNA: TGTGCCAGCAGCTCTGGGACAGGCTTATACAATGAGCAGTTCTTC
CDR3: CASSSGTGLYNEQFF

V: TRBV4-3
J: TRBJ2-1
D: .
size: .
DNA: TGCGCCAGCAGCCAAGATAGCTCCGACAATGAGCAGTTCTTC
CDR3: CASSQDSSDNEQFF

V: TRBV9
J: TRBJ2-7
D: TRBD1
size: .
DNA: TGTGCCAGCAGCGGTTACACAGGGGGCACCTACGAGCAGTACTTC
CDR3: CASSGYTGGTYEQYF

V: TRBV13
J: TRBJ1-1
D: .
size: .
DNA: TGTGCCAGCAGTTCCCGCGGGGGGGTAAACACTGAAGCTTTCTTT
CDR3: CASSSRGGVNTEAFF